This section outlines one T cell receptor beta chain sequence together with its context. Its antigen remains unknown. The V gene lost 4 bases and the J gene lost 1 base, with 8 bases spanning the gap. The CDR3 loop spans 13 amino acids. CDR1 is SGHRS, CDR2 YFSETQ, per germline. Stated treatment: some 20 received Ad26.COV2.S at low or high dose, single or two shots; roughly five received placebo; per-sample allocation not given. Collection of samples fell on day 63 after the first vaccine or placebo injection. An Ad26 vector expressing Wuhan-strain SARS-CoV-2 spike served as the vaccine. The data originate from a study of Ad26.COV2.S vaccination and SARS-CoV-2 variants. Study-level background: It was the COV1001 Ad26.COV2.S trial arm that included the donor. The vaccine Ad26.COV2.S was put into the muscle once, or twice with 56 days between.

Broader study findings: It was vaccine recipients, not placebo recipients, who had the higher spike-specific TCR breadth.

Generated by immunoSEQ multiplex PCR, the TCRdb table keeps only in-frame clones and is missing some. The sample lists some 400,000 clones; about 89% were seen once. Sample: peripheral blood, taken in a trial of Ad26.COV2.S vaccine versus placebo. The clonotype was recovered from a person aged 18-65 years who received the Ad26.COV2.S COVID-19 vaccine or a placebo. This chain connects TRBV5-1 to TRBJ2-5; D is ambiguous. The chain's CDR3 is CASSPQSQETQYF. The CDR3 DNA reads as TGCGCCAGCAGCCCACAGTCCCAAGAGACCCAGTACTTC.